This T cell receptor beta chain appears in the sequencing data of a study of early T cells in non-severe SARS-CoV-2 infection. TCRdb re-called the 5' RACE reads through MiXCR, storing one row per CDR3 protein. This table has more than 90,000 distinct CDR3 sequences, roughly 11% appearing once. This clonotype came up a few times. Germline-derived CDR1 and CDR2 are MNHEY and SMNVEV (reference sequence). The CDR3 runs to 18 residues. The trim removed 5 bases at V and 3 bases at J, leaving 10 bases unmatched. The sequence was obtained from an adult who was a healthcare worker with PCR-confirmed SARS-CoV-2 infection or an uninfected control (not recorded which). The sequenced sample was whole blood. The rearrangement links TRBV27 to TRBJ2-2; 12 nucleotides agree with TRBD1. Here the CDR3 reads CASSTRDRGRYHTGELFF. For the CDR3, the DNA is TGTGCCAGCAGTACCCGGGACAGGGGGCGTTATCACACCGGGGAGCTGTTTTTT.